This T cell receptor beta chain was identified in a study of T cells in Graves' hyperthyroidism and ophthalmopathy. CDR1 is MDHEN and CDR2 is SYDVKM in the germline V gene. This CDR3 has 16 residues. The junction had 9 bases not matched to a gene; V was cut back by 5 bases and J by 4 bases. There were TCR beta CDR3 regions amplified from RNA transcripts. A set of HTBI primers served as the primers for a first-round RT-PCR of the TCR CDR3. TCRdb redid the calling of the multiplex PCR reads with MiXCR, one entry per CDR3 protein. The sample includes under 250,000 distinct CDR3 sequences, about a sixth of them seen just once. This clonotype occurred many times.

This chain joins TRBV28 and TRBJ2-5, with 11 positions matching TRBD1. Sequencing input: blood. This clonotype was obtained from a man aged 50-59 years with Graves' hyperthyroidism. CDR3 region: CASSTRTGGSGETQYF. DNA of the CDR3: TGTGCCAGCAGTACCCGGACAGGGGGCTCGGGAGAGACCCAGTACTTC.